This record concerns one T cell receptor beta chain sequence. The antigen remains unidentified. These data originate in a study of T cell responses to AZD1222 COVID-19 vaccine. Points from the study as a whole: Clonal diversity was possibly underestimated; the donors were predominantly white British and more often female. Of spike-specific TCRs, nearly half reportedly target regions left unmutated in variants. The peak T cell response came first, and repertoires were sampled only after it.

Germline V gene sequence: CDR1 SGHTA, CDR2 FQGNSA. This CDR3 contains 15 residues. V was cut by 1 base and J by 4 bases, with 11 bases left in between. Generated by immunoSEQ multiplex PCR, the TCRdb table keeps only in-frame clones and is missing some. The table shows more than 85,000 clones, with around 89% occurring only once. The chain joins TRBV7-2 to TRBJ2-1; D not resolved. The source is an adult in good health. The source was peripheral blood, collected on day 0 of AZD1222 vaccination. The CDR3 nucleotides read TGTGCCAGCAGCTTAGGCACTCCTGGGTACAATGAGCAGTTCTTC. This gives the protein CASSLGTPGYNEQFF.